This entry lists 6 T cell receptor beta chains sequenced from one sample in a study of vaccination and CD4 T cells after COVID-19. Their target antigens are unknown. As for time point: late sampling 161 to 241 days after vaccination in three convalescent patients. Treatment specified: approximately 9-day PBMC culture with coronavirus spike peptide pools or control peptides (ViraFEST assay). An Oncomine TCR Beta short-read assay was used to sequence the DNA from cultured CD4+ T cells. TCRdb processed the PCR reads anew with MiXCR; each CDR3 protein has one entry. The sample includes about 17,000 distinct CDR3 sequences, roughly 44% of them seen just once. The sequences come from CD4+ T cells from blood, cultured in vitro, collected about 7 months after SARS-CoV-2 vaccination. The source is a human donor who had recovered from COVID-19.

The rearrangement joins TRBV6-1 to TRBJ2-5, with 7 bases identical to TRBD2. The trim removed 11 bases at V and 5 bases at J, leaving 14 bases unmatched. CDR1 is MNHNS and CDR2 is SASEGT in the germline V gene. This CDR3 is 14 amino acids long. CDR3 in DNA: TGTGCCGGTGGCCGACTGGGGGGGGGGGAGACCCAGTACTTC. Translating gives CAGGRLGGGETQYF.

The chain has TRBV10-2 and TRBJ1-2, with D possibly TRBD1 on 5 matching bases. CDR1 WSHSY and CDR2 SAAADI come from the germline V gene. This CDR3 spans 15 amino acids. Trimming cost V 3 bases and J 6 bases, with 17 bases left between them. The DNA for the CDR3 is TGCGCCAGCAGTGACGGAAGACGGGGGGTGCATGGCTACACCTTC. Encoded protein: CASSDGRRGVHGYTF.

This clonotype appeared a few times. This sequence joins TRBV20-1 and TRBJ1-2; possible D gene TRBD1, 5 bases. Deletions cut 0 bases from V and 5 bases from J, with 16 bases between. CDR1 and CDR2 (germline): DFQATT, SNEGSKA (reference sequence). There are 15 residues in the CDR3. Here the CDR3 reads CSARDGAGRAYGYTF. As DNA, the CDR3 is TGCAGTGCTAGAGATGGGGCAGGGCGCGCGTATGGCTACACCTTC.

The rearrangement links TRBV6-2 or TRBV6-3 to TRBJ2-5; TRBD2 matches 7 bases. The CDR3 has 13 amino acids. Germline-derived CDR1 and CDR2 are MNHEY and SVGEGT. Trimming removed 10 bases from V and 2 bases from J; junction bases left unmatched: 7. For the CDR3, the DNA is TGTGCCACCACCAAAGCGGGGCAAGAGACCCAGTACTTC. This sequence encodes CATTKAGQETQYF.

Worth noting for this clonotype: A much larger clone sits a single nucleotide away, making a read error possible. The gene calls are TRBV7-2 and TRBJ2-7; 10 bases align to TRBD1. The CDR3 is made up of 16 amino acids. Germline CDR1 and CDR2: SGHTA and FQGNSA. J gave up 5 bases and V 5 bases, and 12 bases lay outside the gene matches. CDR3 in amino acids: CASSPRPGTGEHEQYF. The CDR3 region has the DNA TGTGCCAGCAGCCCTCGCCCCGGGACAGGGGAACACGAGCAGTACTTC. The full variable domain, with the rest looked up from reference TRBV7-2 and TRBJ2-7, is GAGVSQSPSNKVTEKGKDVELRCDPISGHTALYWYRQSLGQGLEFLIYFQGNSAPDKSGLPSDRFSAERTGGSVSTLTIQRTQQEDSAVYLCASSPRPGTGEHEQYFGPGTRLTVT.

The rearrangement uses TRBV20-1 and TRBJ2-7, with no clear D. V lost 5 bases to trimming and J lost 1 base, with 18 bases between them. This CDR3 is built from 15 residues. Germline CDR1 is DFQATT and CDR2 is SNEGSKA (reference sequence). The CDR3 bases are TGCAGTGCTGGGAAGAGAATGAGAACGTCCTACGAGCAGTACTTC. Its translation is CSAGKRMRTSYEQYF.